This TCR beta chain emerged from a study of persistence of HIV-infected CD4 T cells. Across the whole study: The sample holds CD4+ T cells responsive to CMV or HIV-1 Gag.

Cells were stimulated with overlapping HIV-1 Gag 15-mer peptides. CD40L/CD69 double-negative CD45RO-high memory CD4+ T cells were collected. CD8+ T cells were removed from PBMCs prior to stimulation. The immunoSEQ assay was version 4, run in survey mode. Using immunoSEQ multiplex PCR, the repertoire was profiled, and TCRdb retains in-frame clones only, with some absent. Of 35,000 or so clones in the sample, roughly 84% were seen once. Study-wide results and caveats: TCRbeta richness was lower in CMV- and Gag-responding cells than in anti-CD3/anti-CD28-responding cells.

The CDR3 length is 12 residues. V lost 2 bases and J lost 6, with 7 bases in between. Germline CDR1 and CDR2: SEHNR and FQNEAQ (reference sequence). On this clone itself: Its target is not known. This specimen includes other DNA sequences encoding the same CDR3.

The sample consisted of cultured CD4+ T cells from PBMCs, taken from a patient who received antiretroviral therapy. The rearrangement links TRBV7-9 to TRBJ1-1; no clear D gene. The TCR sequence derives from an adult with HIV. The donor label of this sample is uncertain. The CDR3 DNA follows: TGTGCCAGCAGCTTATCCTTGTCTGAAGCTTTCTTT. Translation: CASSLSLSEAFF.